This T cell receptor beta chain comes out of a study of blood T cell repertoires in COVID-19. As for the study in general: Acute-phase and convalescent COVID-19 samples originated in the United States, Italy and Spain.

The assay was immunoSEQ multiplex PCR, and TCRdb's table has in-frame clones only and misses some. The sample records roughly 200,000 clones, about 89% being singletons. This CDR3 is built from 18 residues. The chain has TRBV21-1 and TRBJ2-3; the listed D gene, TRBD2, was not tested against the DNA. TRBV21-1 is described as a pseudogene. Source material: peripheral blood. The clonotype comes from a man aged 35 to 55 with acute or convalescent COVID-19. The chain's CDR3 is CASSKAHGRGSGTDTQYF. The CDR3 DNA is TGTGCCAGCAGCAAAGCGCACGGGAGGGGATCGGGCACAGATACGCAGTATTTT.